The TCR beta chain under discussion was sequenced for a study of early T cells in non-severe SARS-CoV-2 infection. Across the study: Bulk RNA taken from unsorted whole blood was sequenced, leaving chains unpaired.

TCRdb fed the 5' RACE reads into MiXCR, producing one record per CDR3 protein. The table has some 97,000 distinct CDR3 sequences, 9.5% to 11% seen once; the top ten hold roughly 5%. Germline CDR1 and CDR2: MNHEY and SMNVEV (reference sequence). The CDR3 has 17 residues. This clonotype was seen a single time. Compared with germline, one end of the junction differs, possibly owing to a read error. The rearrangement uses TRBV27 and TRBJ2-7, with 9 bases matching TRBD2. The receptor comes from an adult who was a healthcare worker with PCR-confirmed SARS-CoV-2 infection or an uninfected control (not recorded which). Material: whole blood, obtained at baseline. CDR3: CATSFLASGTPPYEQYF. CDR3 coding DNA: TGTGCCACCAGTTTTTTGGCTAGCGGGACCCCTCCCTACGAGCAGTACTTC.